A single sample gave rise to the 3 T cell receptor beta chains below, sequenced in a study of shared clonotypes between healthy human individuals. Sequencing used immunoSEQ multiplex PCR; TCRdb keeps in-frame clones, though not all of them. The repertoire holds roughly 2.1 million clones, roughly 91% seen once, with approximately 1.7% in the top ten. CD8 cells classed as naive were CD45RO-negative and positively selected for CCR7, excluding terminally differentiated effector memory CD45RA+ cells. The sequenced sample was naive CD8+ T cells from PBMCs. Receptors were obtained from a man aged 18 to 30 in good health. Some clones in this sample may be carry-over from other donors' samples.

The chain couples TRBV11-2 to TRBJ1-1; 8 nucleotides line up with TRBD1. Germline V lookup: CDR1 SGHAT, CDR2 FQNNGV. The CDR3 is made up of 16 amino acids. The V gene end was trimmed by 0 bases and the J gene end by 4 bases; junction bases not matched to a gene: 7. In DNA, the CDR3 is TGTGCCAGCAGCTTAGATCGTAGGACAGGGAGCACTGAAGCTTTCTTT. It translates to CASSLDRRTGSTEAFF. Supplemented by reference TRBV11-2 and TRBJ1-1, the full variable domain reads EAGVAQSPRYKIIEKRQSVAFWCNPISGHATLYWYQQILGQGPKLLIQFQNNGVVDDSQLPKDRFSAERLKGVDSTLKIQPAKLEDSAVYLCASSLDRRTGSTEAFFGQGTRLTVV.

The genes are TRBV7-6 and TRBJ1-2; unclear D gene. The V end was cut by 4 bases, the J end by 4 bases, with 16 bases between. This CDR3 is 15 amino acids long. CDR1 is SGHVS and CDR2 is FNYEAQ in the germline V gene. This chain's CDR3 is CASSSEREEGYGYTF. CDR3 nucleotides: TGTGCCAGCAGCTCCGAGAGGGAAGAGGGCTATGGCTACACCTTC.

The chain is built from TRBV28 and TRBJ2-7; tentatively, D is TRBD1 (6 bases). Germline CDR1 MDHEN, CDR2 SYDVKM. V was shortened by 5 bases and J by 3 bases, with 14 bases between the two germline ends. The CDR3 has 14 residues. For the CDR3, the DNA is TGTGCCAGCAGTCCACACAGGGAGTACTACGAGCAGTACTTC. This translates into CASSPHREYYEQYF. The full variable domain, in which reference TRBV28 and TRBJ2-7 provide the parts outside the CDR3, is DVKVTQSSRYLVKRTGEKVFLECVQDMDHENMFWYRQDPGLGLRLIYFSYDVKMKEKGDIPEGYSVSREKKERFSLILESASTNQTSMYLCASSPHREYYEQYFGPGTRLTVT.